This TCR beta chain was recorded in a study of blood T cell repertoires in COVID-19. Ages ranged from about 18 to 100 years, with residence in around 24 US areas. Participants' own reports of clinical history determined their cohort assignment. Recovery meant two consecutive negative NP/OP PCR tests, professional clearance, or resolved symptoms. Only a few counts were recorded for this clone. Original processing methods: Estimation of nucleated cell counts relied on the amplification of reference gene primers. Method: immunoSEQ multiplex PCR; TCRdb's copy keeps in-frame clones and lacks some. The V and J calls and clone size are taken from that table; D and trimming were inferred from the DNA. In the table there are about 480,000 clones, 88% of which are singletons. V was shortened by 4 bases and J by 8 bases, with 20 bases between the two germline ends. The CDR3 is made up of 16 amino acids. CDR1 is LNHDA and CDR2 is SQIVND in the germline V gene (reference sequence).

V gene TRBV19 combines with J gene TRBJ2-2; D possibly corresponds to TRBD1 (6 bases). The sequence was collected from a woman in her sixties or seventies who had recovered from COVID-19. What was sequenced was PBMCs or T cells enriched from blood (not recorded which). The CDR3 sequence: CASSTFGTRAGGELFF. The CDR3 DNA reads TGTGCCAGTAGTACCTTCGGGACACGCGCAGGTGGGGAGCTGTTTTTT.